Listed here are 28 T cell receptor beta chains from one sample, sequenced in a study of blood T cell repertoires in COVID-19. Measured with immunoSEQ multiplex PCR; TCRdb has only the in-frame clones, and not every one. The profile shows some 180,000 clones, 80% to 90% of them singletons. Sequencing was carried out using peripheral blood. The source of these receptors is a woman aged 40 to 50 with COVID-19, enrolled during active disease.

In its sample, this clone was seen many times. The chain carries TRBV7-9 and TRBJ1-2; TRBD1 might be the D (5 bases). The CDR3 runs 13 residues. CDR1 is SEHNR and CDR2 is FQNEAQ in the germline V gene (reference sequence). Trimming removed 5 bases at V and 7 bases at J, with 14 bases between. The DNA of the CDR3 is TGTGCCAGCAGCCCACCGCAGGGCGGTGGCTACACCTTC. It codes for CASSPPQGGGYTF.

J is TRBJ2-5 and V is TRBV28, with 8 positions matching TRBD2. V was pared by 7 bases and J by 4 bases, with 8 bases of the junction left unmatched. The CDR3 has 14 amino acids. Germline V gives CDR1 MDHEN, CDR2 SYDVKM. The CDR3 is CASKRMAGGETQYF. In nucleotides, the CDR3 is TGTGCCAGCAAACGGATGGCGGGAGGAGAGACCCAGTACTTC.

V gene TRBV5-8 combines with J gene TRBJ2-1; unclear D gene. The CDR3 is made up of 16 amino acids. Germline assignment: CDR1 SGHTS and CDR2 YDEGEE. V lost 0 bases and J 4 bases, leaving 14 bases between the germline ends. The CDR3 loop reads CASSLAAPPGYNEQFF. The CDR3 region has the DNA TGTGCCAGCAGCTTGGCCGCGCCACCCGGGTACAATGAGCAGTTCTTC.

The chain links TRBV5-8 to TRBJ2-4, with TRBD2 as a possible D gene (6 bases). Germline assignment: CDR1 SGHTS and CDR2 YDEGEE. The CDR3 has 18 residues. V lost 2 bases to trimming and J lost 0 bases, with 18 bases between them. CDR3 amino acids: CASSFGGSQSVAKNIQYF. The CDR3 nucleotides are TGTGCCAGCAGCTTCGGAGGGAGCCAATCGGTAGCCAAAAACATTCAGTACTTC.

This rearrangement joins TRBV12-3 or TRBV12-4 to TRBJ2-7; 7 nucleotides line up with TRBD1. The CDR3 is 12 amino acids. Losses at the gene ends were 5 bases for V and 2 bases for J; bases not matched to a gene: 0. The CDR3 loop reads CASSGTAYEQYF. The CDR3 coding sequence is TGTGCCAGCAGTGGGACAGCCTACGAGCAGTACTTC.

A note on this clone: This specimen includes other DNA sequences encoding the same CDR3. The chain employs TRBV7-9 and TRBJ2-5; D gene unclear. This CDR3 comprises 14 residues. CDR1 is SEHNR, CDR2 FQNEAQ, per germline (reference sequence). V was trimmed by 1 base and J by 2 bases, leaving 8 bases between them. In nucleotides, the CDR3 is TGTGCCAGCAGCTTAGGTGGCGGACAAGAGACCCAGTACTTC. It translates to CASSLGGGQETQYF. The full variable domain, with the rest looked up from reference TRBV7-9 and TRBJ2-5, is DTGVSQNPRHKITKRGQNVTFRCDPISEHNRLYWYRQTLGQGPEFLTYFQNEAQLEKSRLLSDRFSAERPKGSFSTLEIQRTEQGDSAMYLCASSLGGGQETQYFGPGTRLLVL.

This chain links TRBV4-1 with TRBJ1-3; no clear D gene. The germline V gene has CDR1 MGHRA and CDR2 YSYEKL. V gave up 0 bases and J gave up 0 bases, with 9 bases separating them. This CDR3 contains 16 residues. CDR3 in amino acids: CASSQETIHSGNTIYF. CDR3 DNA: TGCGCCAGCAGCCAAGAGACAATCCACTCTGGAAACACCATATATTTT.

The CDR3 reads CASSTIGTTSWPQHF. In nucleotides, the CDR3 is TGTGCCAGTAGCACAATAGGGACAACCAGTTGGCCCCAGCATTTT. This chain connects TRBV19 to TRBJ1-5, with D tentatively TRBD1 (6 bases). Germline CDR1 and CDR2: LNHDA and SQIVND (reference sequence). V was pared by 6 bases and J by 9 bases, with 21 bases between. CDR3 length equals 15 residues.

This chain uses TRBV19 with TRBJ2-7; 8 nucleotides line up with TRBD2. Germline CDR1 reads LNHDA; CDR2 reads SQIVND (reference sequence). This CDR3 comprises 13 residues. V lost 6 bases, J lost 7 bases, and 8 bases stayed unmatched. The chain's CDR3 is CASSGGRNLEQYF. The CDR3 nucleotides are TGTGCCAGTAGCGGCGGGAGGAACTTAGAGCAGTACTTC.

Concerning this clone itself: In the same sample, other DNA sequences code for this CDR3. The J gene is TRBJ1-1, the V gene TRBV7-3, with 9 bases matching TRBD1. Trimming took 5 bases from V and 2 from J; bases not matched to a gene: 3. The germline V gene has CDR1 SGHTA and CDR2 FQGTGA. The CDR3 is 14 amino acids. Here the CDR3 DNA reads TGTGCCAGCAGCCCGGGACAGGGAAACACTGAAGCTTTCTTT. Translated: CASSPGQGNTEAFF.

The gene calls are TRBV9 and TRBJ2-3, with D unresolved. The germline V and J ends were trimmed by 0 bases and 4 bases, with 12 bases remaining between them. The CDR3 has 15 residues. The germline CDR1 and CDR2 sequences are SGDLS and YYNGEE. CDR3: CASSVAHGVPDTQYF. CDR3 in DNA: TGTGCCAGCAGCGTAGCCCATGGAGTCCCAGATACGCAGTATTTT.

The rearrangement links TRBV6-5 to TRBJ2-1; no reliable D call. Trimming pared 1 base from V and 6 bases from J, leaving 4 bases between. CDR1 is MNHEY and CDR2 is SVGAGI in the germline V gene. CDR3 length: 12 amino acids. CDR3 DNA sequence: TGTGCCAGCAGTTACTACGGCAATGAGCAGTTCTTC. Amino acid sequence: CASSYYGNEQFF.

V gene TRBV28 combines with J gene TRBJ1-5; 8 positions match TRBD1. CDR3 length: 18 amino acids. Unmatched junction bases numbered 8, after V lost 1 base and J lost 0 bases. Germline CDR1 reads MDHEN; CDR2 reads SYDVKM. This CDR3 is CASSLFAGGVYSNQPQHF. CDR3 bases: TGTGCCAGCAGTTTATTTGCAGGGGGCGTGTATAGCAATCAGCCCCAGCATTTT. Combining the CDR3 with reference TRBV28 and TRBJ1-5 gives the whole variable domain DVKVTQSSRYLVKRTGEKVFLECVQDMDHENMFWYRQDPGLGLRLIYFSYDVKMKEKGDIPEGYSVSREKKERFSLILESASTNQTSMYLCASSLFAGGVYSNQPQHFGDGTRLSIL.

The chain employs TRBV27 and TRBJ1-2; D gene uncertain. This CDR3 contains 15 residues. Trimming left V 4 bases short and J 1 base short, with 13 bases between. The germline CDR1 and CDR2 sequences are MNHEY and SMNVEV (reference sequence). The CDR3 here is CASSSHAKLNYGYTF. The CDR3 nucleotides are TGTGCCAGCAGTTCCCACGCGAAACTTAACTATGGCTACACCTTC.

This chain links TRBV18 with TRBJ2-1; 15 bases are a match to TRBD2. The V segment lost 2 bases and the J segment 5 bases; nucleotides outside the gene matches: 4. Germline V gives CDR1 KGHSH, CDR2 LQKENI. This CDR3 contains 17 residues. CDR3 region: CASSPAGLAGGNNEQFF. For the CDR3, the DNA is TGTGCCAGCTCACCAGCGGGACTAGCGGGAGGAAACAATGAGCAGTTCTTC.

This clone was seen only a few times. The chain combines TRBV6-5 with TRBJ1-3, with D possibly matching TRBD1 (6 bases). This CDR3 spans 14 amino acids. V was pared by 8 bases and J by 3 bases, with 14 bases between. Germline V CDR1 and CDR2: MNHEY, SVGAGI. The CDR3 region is CASSRGGSGNTIYF. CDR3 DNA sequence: TGTGCCAGCTCGAGGGGGGGGAGTGGAAACACCATATATTTT.

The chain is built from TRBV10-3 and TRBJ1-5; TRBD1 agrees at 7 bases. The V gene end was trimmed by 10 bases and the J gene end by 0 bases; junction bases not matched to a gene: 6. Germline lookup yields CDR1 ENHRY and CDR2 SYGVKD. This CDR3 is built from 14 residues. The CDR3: CATGTAYSNQPQHF. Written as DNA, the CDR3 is TGTGCCACCGGGACAGCATATAGCAATCAGCCCCAGCATTTT.

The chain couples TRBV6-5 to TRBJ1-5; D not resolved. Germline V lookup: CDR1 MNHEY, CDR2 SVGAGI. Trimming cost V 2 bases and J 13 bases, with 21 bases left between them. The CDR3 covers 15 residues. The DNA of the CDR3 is TGTGCCAGCAGTTACGCCGAGGCGGGGATAGCAGGACAGCATTTT. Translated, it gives CASSYAEAGIAGQHF.

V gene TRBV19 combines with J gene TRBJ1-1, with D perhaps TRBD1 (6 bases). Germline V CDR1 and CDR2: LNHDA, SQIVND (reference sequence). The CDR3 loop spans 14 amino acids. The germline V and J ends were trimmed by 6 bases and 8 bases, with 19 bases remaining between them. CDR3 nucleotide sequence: TGTGCCAGTAGCCACCAAGGGGGAGTAAGGGAAGCTTTCTTT. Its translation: CASSHQGGVREAFF. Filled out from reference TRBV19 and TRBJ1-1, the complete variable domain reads DGGITQSPKYLFRKEGQNVTLSCEQNLNHDAMYWYRQDPGQGLRLIYYSQIVNDFQKGDIAEGYSVSREKKESFPLTVTSAQKNPTAFYLCASSHQGGVREAFFGQGTRLTVV.

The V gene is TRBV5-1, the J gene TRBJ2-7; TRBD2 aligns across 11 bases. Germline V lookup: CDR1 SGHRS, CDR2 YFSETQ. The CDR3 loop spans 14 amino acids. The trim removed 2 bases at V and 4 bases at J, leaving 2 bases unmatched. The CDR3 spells CASSFGLAGYEQYF. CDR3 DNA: TGCGCCAGCAGCTTCGGACTAGCGGGTTACGAGCAGTACTTC. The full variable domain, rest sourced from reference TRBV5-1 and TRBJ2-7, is KAGVTQTPRYLIKTRGQQVTLSCSPISGHRSVSWYQQTPGQGLQFLFEYFSETQRNKGNFPGRFSGRQFSNSRSEMNVSTLELGDSALYLCASSFGLAGYEQYFGPGTRLTVT.

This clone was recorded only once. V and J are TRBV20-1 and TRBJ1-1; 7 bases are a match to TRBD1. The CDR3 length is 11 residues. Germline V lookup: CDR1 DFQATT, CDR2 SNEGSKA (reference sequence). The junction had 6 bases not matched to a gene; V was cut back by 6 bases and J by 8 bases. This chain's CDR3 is CSAQSTGEAFF. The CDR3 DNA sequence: TGCAGTGCCCAGTCGACAGGGGAAGCTTTCTTT.

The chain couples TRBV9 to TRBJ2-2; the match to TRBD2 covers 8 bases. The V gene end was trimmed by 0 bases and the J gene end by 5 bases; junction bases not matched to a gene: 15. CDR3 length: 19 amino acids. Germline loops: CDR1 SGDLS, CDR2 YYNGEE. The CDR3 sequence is CASSVGHPSGSVVTGELFF. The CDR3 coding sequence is TGTGCCAGCAGCGTAGGTCACCCCAGCGGGAGTGTGGTTACCGGGGAGCTGTTTTTT.

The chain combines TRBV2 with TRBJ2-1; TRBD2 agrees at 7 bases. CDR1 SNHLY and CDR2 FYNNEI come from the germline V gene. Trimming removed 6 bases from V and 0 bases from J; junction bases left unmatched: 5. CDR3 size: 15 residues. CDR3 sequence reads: CASRERGSSYNEQFF. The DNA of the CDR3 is TGTGCCAGCAGAGAGCGGGGAAGCTCCTACAATGAGCAGTTCTTC.

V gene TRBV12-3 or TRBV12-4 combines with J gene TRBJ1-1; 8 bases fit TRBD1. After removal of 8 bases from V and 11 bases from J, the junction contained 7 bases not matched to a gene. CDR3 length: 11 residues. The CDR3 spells CASSPGDRAFF. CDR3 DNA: TGTGCCAGCTCACCGGGGGACAGGGCTTTCTTT.

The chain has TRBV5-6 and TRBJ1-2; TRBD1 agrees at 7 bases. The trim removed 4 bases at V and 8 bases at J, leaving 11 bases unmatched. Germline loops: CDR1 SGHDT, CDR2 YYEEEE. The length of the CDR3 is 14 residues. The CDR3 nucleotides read TGTGCCAGCAGCCCCCCGGGACAGTACGAAGGCTACACCTTC. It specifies CASSPPGQYEGYTF.

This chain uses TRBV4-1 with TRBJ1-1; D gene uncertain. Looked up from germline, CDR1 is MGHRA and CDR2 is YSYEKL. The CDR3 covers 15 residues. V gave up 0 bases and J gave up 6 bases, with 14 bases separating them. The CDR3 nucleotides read TGCGCCAGCAGCCAAGATTGGAGGGATATACCTGAAGCTTTCTTT. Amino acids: CASSQDWRDIPEAFF.

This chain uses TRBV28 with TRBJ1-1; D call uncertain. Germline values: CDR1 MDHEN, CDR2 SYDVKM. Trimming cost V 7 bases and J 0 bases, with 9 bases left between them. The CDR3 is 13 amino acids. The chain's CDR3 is CASTEGMNTEAFF. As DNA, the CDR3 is TGTGCCAGCACAGAGGGAATGAACACTGAAGCTTTCTTT.

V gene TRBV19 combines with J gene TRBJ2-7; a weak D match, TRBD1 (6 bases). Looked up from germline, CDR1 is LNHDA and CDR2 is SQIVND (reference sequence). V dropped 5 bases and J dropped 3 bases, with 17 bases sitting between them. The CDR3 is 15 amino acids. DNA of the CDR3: TGTGCCAGTAGTCTCCGGACAGCCCGGTACTACGAGCAGTACTTC. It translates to CASSLRTARYYEQYF.